This T cell receptor beta chain is drawn from a study of lymphopenia after photon versus proton radiotherapy. Profiled with immunoSEQ multiplex PCR; TCRdb holds only in-frame clones, not every one. This sample yields 25,000 to 35,000 clones, of which 94% are seen a single time; under 0.8% belongs to the top ten. Findings and limits, study-wide: Only patients who died were analyzed for survival; proton advantage is unproven. Relative stability marked proton patients; photon patients lost diversity and naive cells.

Turning to this clone: Its antigen is undetermined.

This CDR3 is 14 amino acids long. The germline gives CDR1 SGHNT, CDR2 YYREEE (reference sequence). The ends were cut back, 4 bases at V and 0 bases at J, with 10 bases in the middle. The material was peripheral blood, obtained from a patient treated with photon-based radiotherapy. V gene TRBV5-4 combines with J gene TRBJ1-2, with D tentatively TRBD1 (5 bases). This sequence originates from a woman aged 50 to 65 with cholangiocarcinoma. CDR3 region: CASSSDRTNYGYTF. In DNA form, the CDR3 reads TGTGCCAGCAGCAGCGACAGAACTAACTATGGCTACACCTTC.